The following is a T cell receptor beta chain sequence with its context. Its antigen has not been determined. Base qualities are missing; no much larger clone stands one base away. The data were obtained in a study of PD-1 blockade in classical Hodgkin lymphoma (dated by TCRdb to the early 2020s). Regarding the research as a whole: Nivolumab dosing was 3 mg/kg intravenously every 2 weeks, continuing until either disease progression or unacceptable toxicity. The study used CyTOF and TCR beta sequencing to define a peripheral blood immune signature of response to PD-1 blockade in classical Hodgkin lymphoma.

Results the study describes overall, beyond this receptor: The study covered only a single clinical trial cohort, and the causes of the repertoire differences, possibly disease activity or prior therapy, were still not defined. By C4D1, a significant rise was seen in CD4+ TCR diversity but not in CD8+ TCR diversity (p=0.0027 vs p=0.16), and the rise was most apparent among complete responders (p=0.02). Baseline TCR diversity was reported to be lower in newly diagnosed patients than in healthy donors and to be lower still in relapsed/refractory patients. Trial patients achieving complete response had baseline diversity similar to newly diagnosed patients, whereas partial responders and progressors had significantly lower diversity. Lower diversity was seen in patients whose nivolumab began less than 1 year after ASCT, and these patients were left out of later analyses so that immune reconstitution would not confound the results.

The CDR3 contains 14 residues, cysteine and phenylalanine counted. Here the CDR3 DNA is all that survives: 42 bases in frame from base 1. The V end loses 7 bases and the J end loses 4 bases, and a stretch of 16 bases separates them. CDR1 and CDR2 are drawn from the germline V gene (reference sequence): LNHDA, SQIVND. The time point label corresponds to: cycle 4 day 1 (C4D1), after less than 7 weeks of nivolumab. All trial patients had relapsed after autologous stem cell transplantation, with cohorts A, B and C differing in prior brentuximab vedotin exposure. The trial cohort was composed of around 60 patients with relapsed/refractory classical Hodgkin lymphoma, for whom complete response, partial response or progressive disease was recorded as best overall response. Single-agent nivolumab was administered to trial patients in the multi-cohort phase II CheckMate 205 trial. Best overall response was determined by an independent review committee according to the 2007 International Working Group response criteria. PBMCs from the trial were collected at three points: immediately before nivolumab initiation (C1D1), and during therapy at cycle 2 day 1 and cycle 4 day 1. Peripheral blood was collected in 8 mL Vacutainer Cell Preparation Tubes, from which PBMCs were isolated by centrifugation and then cryopreserved.

Genomic DNA was isolated using the Qiagen DNeasy kit from unsorted PBMCs as well as from negatively selected CD4+ and CD8+ fractions. Amplification of TCR beta CDR3 regions was done by immunoSEQ multiplex PCR with primers that anneal to V and J segments. A synthetic immune receptor repertoire was used to minimize amplification bias, and remaining bias was computationally removed after sequencing. As for the authors' bioinformatics: Custom Python scripts were used to quantify repertoire diversity as the Shannon entropy index. Unsorted, CD4+ and CD8+ repertoires were analyzed separately, except for combined analyses in which CD4+ and CD8+ sequences were merged in silico. A clone was considered expanded if an increase in frequency of at least 2-fold after treatment relative to C1D1 was found, and a pseudocount of 0.5 was applied to clones undetected at baseline. Clones with 0 or 1 copy at C1D1 were classified as singleton clones, and clones with 2 or more copies were classified as non-singleton clones. Clones expanded in unsorted samples were assigned a CD4+, CD8+ or unknown annotation through matching of protein sequences in sorted samples from the same patient. Wilcoxon tests on paired samples were used to test diversity changes from C1D1 to C4D1. TCRdb took over this immuneACCESS table, retaining in-frame rearrangements with V and J assigned. Such tables are incomplete; in checked studies, under half of the missing clones stem from an unresolved V gene, and the remainder is unexplained. From that table come the V and J calls and clone size; the DNA was used to work out D and trimming. For this sample there are 90,000 to 100,000 clones; about 77% appear just once. The top ten constitute over 8% of the sample.

The material was peripheral blood mononuclear cells (PBMCs), obtained before the fourth cycle of nivolumab. The V and J segments used are TRBV19 and TRBJ1-1, with a weak D call of TRBD1 (5 bases match). This clonotype was obtained from a human donor with classical Hodgkin lymphoma. CDR3 sequence: CASTRGRASTEAFF. The DNA sequence follows: TGTGCCAGTACGCGCGGCAGGGCTTCCACTGAAGCTTTCTTT.